This TCR beta chain was sequenced in a study of Graves' ophthalmopathy and Graves' hyperthyroidism. RNA transcripts were the source from which TCR beta CDR3 regions were amplified. In the first round, RT-PCR was carried out with HTBI primers, and a multiplex PCR formed the second round. TCRdb redid the calling of the multiplex PCR reads with MiXCR, one entry per CDR3 protein. The sample records over a million distinct CDR3 sequences, about two fifths being singletons. Germline CDR1 and CDR2: MNHEY and SMNVEV (reference sequence). This CDR3 has 11 residues. Other autoimmune disease, uncontrolled infection, pregnancy and lactation led to exclusion. Physicians reached a diagnosis by relying on clinical symptoms, serum thyroxine, TRAb, thyroid ultrasound and orbital computed tomography. As concerns this clonotype: One end of the junction does not line up with germline, which may come from a read error.

The clonotype comes from an adult man with Graves' hyperthyroidism. The sequenced material came from peripheral blood or thyroid tissue (not recorded which). The V call is TRBV27, the J call TRBJ2-5, with 9 nucleotides matching TRBD1. This chain's CDR3 is CASRGTGTENF. CDR3 coding DNA: TGTGCCAGCCGGGGGACAGGGACCGAGAACTTC.